Here is one TCR beta chain with its context. The antigen remains undetermined. The record originates from a study of CD8+CD57+ T cells in acquired aplastic anemia. Study as a whole: When averaged, DNA from sorted CD4+ and CD8+ cells came to approximately 3.2 ug.

For CDR3 and TCR beta VDJ profiling, genomic DNA was the template used. MiXCR, applied by TCRdb to the reads, yields one record per CDR3 protein. The sample comprises 150,000 to 200,000 distinct CDR3 sequences, 64% of which are singletons, and about half rests with the top ten. Overall study findings and caveats: Patients shared around 30 CD8+ CDR3 sequences with controls. With respect to CD8+ Simpson's diversity, patients and controls did not differ significantly.

V dropped 6 bases and J dropped 0 bases, with 14 bases sitting between them. The length of the CDR3 is 14 residues. Germline loops: CDR1 DFQATT, CDR2 SNEGSKA (reference sequence). The V call is TRBV20-1, the J call TRBJ1-1; unclear D gene. The receptor was isolated from a human donor with severe aplastic anemia or a healthy control (not recorded which). The sequenced sample was sorted CD4+, CD8+, or CD8+CD57+ T cells (not recorded which) from PBMCs. The CDR3 bases are TGCAGTGCCCCTGTGCCTCCCATGAACACTGAAGCTTTCTTT. Translating gives CSAPVPPMNTEAFF.